The clone carrying this T cell receptor (beta chain) appeared once. Per the authors' pipeline: The assay estimated nucleated cells by amplifying reference gene primers. Libraries were prepared by immunoSEQ multiplex PCR; TCRdb keeps only in-frame clonotypes and omits some of them. The V and J calls and the clone size are those of that table, but D and trimming were determined from the DNA. The sample yields a few hundred thousand clones, roughly 90% seen once. The V gene's germline CDR1 is SQVTM and CDR2 ANQGSEA. Trimming removed 6 bases from V and 2 bases from J, with 16 bases in between. The CDR3 runs to 14 residues. The data derive from a study of blood T cell repertoires in COVID-19. Overall study: T cells, B-cell-depleted T cells, or PBMCs provided the cDNA or gDNA that served as material.

The sample comprised PBMCs or T cells enriched from blood (not recorded which). The V call is TRBV29-1, the J call TRBJ1-2; weak D call: TRBD1 (5 bases). This receptor was taken from a woman under 30 with acute COVID-19. The CDR3 is CSVAYGGLNYGYTF. CDR3 nucleotides: TGCAGCGTCGCCTACGGGGGGTTGAACTATGGCTACACCTTC.